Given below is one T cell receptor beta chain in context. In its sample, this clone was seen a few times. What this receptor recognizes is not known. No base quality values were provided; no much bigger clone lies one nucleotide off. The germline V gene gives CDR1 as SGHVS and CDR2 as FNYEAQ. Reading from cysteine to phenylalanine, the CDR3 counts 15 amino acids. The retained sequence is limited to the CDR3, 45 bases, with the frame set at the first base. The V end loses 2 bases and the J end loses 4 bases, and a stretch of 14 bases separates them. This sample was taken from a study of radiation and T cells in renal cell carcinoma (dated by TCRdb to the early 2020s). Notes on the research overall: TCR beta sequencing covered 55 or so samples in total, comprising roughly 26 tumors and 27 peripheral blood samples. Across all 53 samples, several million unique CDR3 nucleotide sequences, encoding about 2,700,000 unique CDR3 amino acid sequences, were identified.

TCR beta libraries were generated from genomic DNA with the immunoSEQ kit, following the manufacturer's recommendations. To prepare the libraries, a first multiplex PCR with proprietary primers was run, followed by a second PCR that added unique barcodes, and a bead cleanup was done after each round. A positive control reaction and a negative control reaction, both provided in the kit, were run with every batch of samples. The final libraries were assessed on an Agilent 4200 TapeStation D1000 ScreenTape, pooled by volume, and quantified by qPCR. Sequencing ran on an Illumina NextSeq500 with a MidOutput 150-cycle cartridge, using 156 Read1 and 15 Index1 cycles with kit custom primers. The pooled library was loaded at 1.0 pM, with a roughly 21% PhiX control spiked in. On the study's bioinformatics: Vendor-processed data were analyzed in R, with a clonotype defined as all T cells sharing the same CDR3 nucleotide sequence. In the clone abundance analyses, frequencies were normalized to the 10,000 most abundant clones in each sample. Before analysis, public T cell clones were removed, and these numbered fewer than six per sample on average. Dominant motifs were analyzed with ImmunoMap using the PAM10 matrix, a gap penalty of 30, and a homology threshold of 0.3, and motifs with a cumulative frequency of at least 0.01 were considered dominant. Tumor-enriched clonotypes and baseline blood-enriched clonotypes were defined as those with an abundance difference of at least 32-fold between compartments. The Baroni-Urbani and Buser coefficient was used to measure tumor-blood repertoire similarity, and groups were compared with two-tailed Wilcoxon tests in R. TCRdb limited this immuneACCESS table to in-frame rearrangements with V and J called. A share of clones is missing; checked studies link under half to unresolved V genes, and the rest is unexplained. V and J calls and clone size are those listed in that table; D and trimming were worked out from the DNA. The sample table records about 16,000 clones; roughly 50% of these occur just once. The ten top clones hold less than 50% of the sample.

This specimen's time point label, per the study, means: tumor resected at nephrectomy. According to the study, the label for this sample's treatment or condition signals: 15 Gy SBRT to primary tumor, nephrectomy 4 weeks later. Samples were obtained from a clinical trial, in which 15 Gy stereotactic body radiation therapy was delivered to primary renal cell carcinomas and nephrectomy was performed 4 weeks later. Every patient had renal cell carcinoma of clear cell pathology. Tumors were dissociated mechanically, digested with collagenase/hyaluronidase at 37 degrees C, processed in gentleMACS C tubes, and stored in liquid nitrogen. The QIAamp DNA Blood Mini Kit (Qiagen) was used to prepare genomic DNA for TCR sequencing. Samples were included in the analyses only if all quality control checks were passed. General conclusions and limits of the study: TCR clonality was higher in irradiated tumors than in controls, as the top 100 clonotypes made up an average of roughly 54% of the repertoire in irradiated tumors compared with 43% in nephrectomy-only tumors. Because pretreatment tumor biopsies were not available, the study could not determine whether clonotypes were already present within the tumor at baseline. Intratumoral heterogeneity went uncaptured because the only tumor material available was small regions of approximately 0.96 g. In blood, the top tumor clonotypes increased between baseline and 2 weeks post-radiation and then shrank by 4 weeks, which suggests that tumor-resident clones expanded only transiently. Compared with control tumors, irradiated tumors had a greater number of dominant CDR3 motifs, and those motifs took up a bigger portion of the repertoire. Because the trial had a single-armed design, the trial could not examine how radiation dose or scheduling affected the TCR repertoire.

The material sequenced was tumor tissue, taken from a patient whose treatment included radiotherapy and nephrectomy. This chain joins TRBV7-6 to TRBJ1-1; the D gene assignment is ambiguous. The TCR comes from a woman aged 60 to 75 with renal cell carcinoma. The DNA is TGTGCCAGCAGCTTACGACCCGAGCGCGGCACTGAAGCTTTCTTT. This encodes CASSLRPERGTEAFF.